The 30 T cell receptor beta chains below all came from one sample that was sequenced in a study of blood T cell repertoires in COVID-19. Clones were read by immunoSEQ multiplex PCR, and TCRdb kept only the in-frame ones, dropping some. This sample has 93,000 or so clones; approximately 88% occur once, and the top ten carry 3.5%. Specimen: peripheral blood. The receptors originated from a woman in her sixties or seventies with acute or convalescent COVID-19.

V is TRBV15 and J is TRBJ2-5; 7 positions match TRBD2. The V gene's germline CDR1 is LNHNV and CDR2 YYDKDF (reference sequence). Trimming removed 1 base from V and 2 bases from J; junction bases left unmatched: 1. The CDR3 spans 14 residues. The CDR3 region is CATSRGGLQETQYF. CDR3 DNA: TGTGCCACCAGCAGAGGGGGACTACAAGAGACCCAGTACTTC.

The V call is TRBV4-2, the J call TRBJ2-6; no reliable D call. The germline V gene has CDR1 LGHNA and CDR2 YNFKEQ. The CDR3 sequence is 19 residues long. Between the trimmed V and J ends, which lost 1 base and 0 bases, there was a span of 16 bases. The CDR3 sequence: CASSQVTAHSSSGANVLTF. In nucleotides, the CDR3 is TGTGCCAGCAGCCAAGTCACAGCCCACTCGAGCTCTGGGGCCAACGTCCTGACTTTC.

V gene TRBV3-1 (or the pseudogene TRBV3-2) combines with J gene TRBJ2-7, with 8 bases that match TRBD1. Germline CDR1 and CDR2: LGHDT and YNNKEL (reference sequence). The CDR3 covers 14 residues. V was clipped by 4 bases and J by 4 bases; unmatched bases: 6. The CDR3 bases are TGTGCCAGCAGCCGGACAGGGACTGATTACGAGCAGTACTTC. Its protein product is CASSRTGTDYEQYF.

The rearrangement uses TRBV25-1 and TRBJ2-5, with TRBD1 as a possible D gene (6 bases). Germline values: CDR1 MGHDK, CDR2 SYGVNS. The V and J ends lost 1 base and 5 bases respectively, with 14 bases between them. The CDR3 consists of 15 residues. The CDR3 region is CASSESSGAVETQYF. The CDR3 region has the DNA TGTGCCAGCAGTGAATCGTCAGGGGCGGTTGAGACCCAGTACTTC.

The rearrangement links TRBV3-1 (or the pseudogene TRBV3-2) to TRBJ1-2; no clear D gene. The germline gives CDR1 LGHDT, CDR2 YNNKEL (reference sequence). The ends were cut back, 1 base at V and 4 bases at J, with 13 bases in the middle. This CDR3 contains 15 residues. The CDR3 DNA reads TGTGCCAGCAGCCAAGGGGCCGGGGAAGGCTATGGCTACACCTTC. This translates into CASSQGAGEGYGYTF.

The V and J genes are TRBV7-5 and TRBJ1-2; the table gives TRBD1 as D, unverified against the DNA. TRBV7-5 is given as a pseudogene. The CDR3 has 14 amino acids. The CDR3 loop is CARSLPDRNYGYTF. The DNA for the CDR3 is TGTGCCAGAAGCTTACCGGACAGGAACTATGGCTACACCTTC.

The V gene is TRBV5-1, the J gene TRBJ1-1; the D gene is possibly TRBD1 (6 bases). Looked up from germline, CDR1 is SGHRS and CDR2 is YFSETQ. The CDR3 sequence is 14 residues long. Trimming stripped 4 bases from V and 7 bases from J, with 17 bases between. The CDR3 spells CASSPGQSRVEAFF. The DNA for the CDR3 is TGCGCCAGCAGCCCTGGACAGTCTCGGGTTGAAGCTTTCTTT. The full variable domain, with the rest looked up from reference TRBV5-1 and TRBJ1-1, is KAGVTQTPRYLIKTRGQQVTLSCSPISGHRSVSWYQQTPGQGLQFLFEYFSETQRNKGNFPGRFSGRQFSNSRSEMNVSTLELGDSALYLCASSPGQSRVEAFFGQGTRLTVV.

J is TRBJ2-7 and V is TRBV19, with D possibly being TRBD2 (5 bases). Germline V gives CDR1 LNHDA, CDR2 SQIVND (reference sequence). Trimming stripped 3 bases from V and 2 bases from J, with 14 bases between. The CDR3 is 15 residues long. Here the CDR3 DNA reads TGTGCCAGTAGTATTAGAGGGCGTAGAACCTACGAGCAGTACTTC. Residues: CASSIRGRRTYEQYF.

This clone occurred a few times. The chain uses TRBV19 and TRBJ1-1, with 9 bases aligning to TRBD1. Germline assignment: CDR1 LNHDA and CDR2 SQIVND (reference sequence). With 10 bases clipped from V and 5 bases from J, the junction kept 11 bases outside the gene matches. The CDR3 consists of 14 residues. CDR3 DNA sequence: TGTGCCACCAGAGGGAAGGGACAGGGTACTGAAGCTTTCTTT. Its translation: CATRGKGQGTEAFF.

The chain employs TRBV2 and TRBJ1-6, with unresolved D. Germline V CDR1 and CDR2: SNHLY, FYNNEI. CDR3 length: 13 amino acids. The ends were cut back, 7 bases at V and 4 bases at J, with 8 bases in the middle. Written as DNA, the CDR3 is TGTGCCAGCATGTCGGGTTATAATTCACCCCTCCACTTT. This sequence encodes CASMSGYNSPLHF.

The chain couples TRBV7-3 to TRBJ1-2; D possibly corresponds to TRBD1 (6 bases). The length of the CDR3 is 13 residues. Germline CDR1 reads SGHTA; CDR2 reads FQGTGA. V was trimmed by 5 bases and J by 5 bases, leaving 12 bases between them. The CDR3 loop is CASSKQGGYGYTF. CDR3 coding DNA: TGTGCCAGCAGCAAACAGGGAGGGTATGGCTACACCTTC.

V usage is TRBV28 and J usage is TRBJ2-3; tentatively, D is TRBD2 (6 bases). Germline values: CDR1 MDHEN, CDR2 SYDVKM. Trimming left V 3 bases short and J 1 base short, with 11 bases between. The CDR3 covers 15 residues. In nucleotides, the CDR3 is TGTGCCAGCAGTTTGGTACTAGCTGGCACAGATACGCAGTATTTT. Its protein product is CASSLVLAGTDTQYF.

This sequence joins TRBV11-1 and TRBJ1-2; D is unresolved. Germline V CDR1 and CDR2: SGHAT, FQDESV (reference sequence). The CDR3 runs 13 residues. Trimming stripped 8 bases from V and 8 bases from J, with 18 bases between. The CDR3 sequence is CASSPSVGGGYTF. The CDR3 DNA is TGTGCCAGCTCCCCCAGCGTAGGTGGCGGCTACACCTTC.

This clone is a singleton in its sample. The V and J genes are TRBV4-1 and TRBJ1-2, with 9 positions matching TRBD1. The CDR3 is 15 amino acids. Trimming cost V 4 bases and J 3 bases; bases outside gene matches: 6. Germline V gene data show CDR1 as MGHRA and CDR2 as YSYEKL. The DNA of the CDR3 is TGCGCCAGCAGCCCACCCAGGGACAGGGACTATGGCTACACCTTC. Translation: CASSPPRDRDYGYTF.

The chain is built from TRBV19 and TRBJ1-1; a weak D match, TRBD1 (5 bases). V lost 7 bases and J 1 base, leaving 13 bases between the germline ends. Germline lookup yields CDR1 LNHDA and CDR2 SQIVND (reference sequence). This CDR3 is built from 14 residues. The CDR3 spells CASKEGLQNTEAFF. CDR3 bases: TGTGCCAGTAAGGAGGGACTACAGAACACTGAAGCTTTCTTT.

The V and J genes are TRBV28 and TRBJ1-5; TRBD1 matches 10 bases. This CDR3 is 16 amino acids long. Germline V CDR1 and CDR2: MDHEN, SYDVKM. Trimming at V came to 6 bases and at J to 2 bases, leaving 7 bases not matched to a gene. CDR3 DNA sequence: TGTGCCAGCAGCCCCGCAGGACAGGGGGGCAATCAGCCCCAGCATTTT. This encodes CASSPAGQGGNQPQHF.

The V and J genes are TRBV3-1 (or the pseudogene TRBV3-2) and TRBJ1-2, with 7 nucleotides matching TRBD1. This CDR3 is built from 13 residues. Germline V CDR1 and CDR2: LGHDT, YNNKEL (reference sequence). Unmatched junction bases numbered 3, after V lost 1 base and J lost 7 bases. The DNA of the CDR3 is TGTGCCAGCAGCCAAGGAGGGGGCTCTGGCTACACCTTC. Protein sequence: CASSQGGGSGYTF.

V gene TRBV27 combines with J gene TRBJ1-1; maybe TRBD1 (6 bases). The CDR3 runs to 13 residues. In germline, CDR1 is MNHEY, CDR2 SMNVEV (reference sequence). Between the trimmed V and J ends, which lost 3 bases and 3 bases, there was a span of 8 bases. In DNA, the CDR3 is TGTGCCAGCAGTTTTGGACAGCACACTGAAGCTTTCTTT. Its translation is CASSFGQHTEAFF.

The V call is TRBV5-1, the J call TRBJ1-1; D remains ambiguous. V was trimmed by 4 bases and J by 1 base, leaving 20 bases between them. Germline V CDR1 and CDR2: SGHRS, YFSETQ. This CDR3 spans 17 amino acids. CDR3 region: CASSPYGPVGGNTEAFF. The CDR3 nucleotides read TGCGCCAGCAGCCCCTATGGACCGGTGGGAGGGAACACTGAAGCTTTCTTT.

The chain uses TRBV19 and TRBJ2-7; no clear D gene. V lost 4 bases to trimming and J lost 4 bases, with 14 bases between them. Germline V CDR1 and CDR2: LNHDA, SQIVND (reference sequence). The CDR3 has 14 residues. CDR3 coding DNA: TGTGCCAGTAGTAGAGGCTCAGCCTTTTACGAGCAGTACTTC. It specifies CASSRGSAFYEQYF.

This clone occurred once. The CDR3 bases are TGCGCCAGCAGTGAGCTGAGAAACTATGGCTACACCTTC. Its translation: CASSELRNYGYTF. V gene TRBV10-1 combines with J gene TRBJ1-2; D is undetermined. The ends were cut back, 2 bases at V and 2 bases at J, with 6 bases in the middle. The CDR3 runs 13 residues. Germline CDR1 WNHNN, CDR2 SYGVQD (reference sequence).

V gene TRBV5-1 combines with J gene TRBJ2-5, with TRBD2 matching over 11 bases. Germline CDR1 SGHRS, CDR2 YFSETQ. The V gene end was trimmed by 0 bases and the J gene end by 2 bases; junction bases not matched to a gene: 12. The CDR3 contains 19 residues. The CDR3, as DNA: TGCGCCAGCAGCTTGGGCCCATCTAGCGGGAGGCGACAACAAGAGACCCAGTACTTC. This sequence encodes CASSLGPSSGRRQQETQYF.

The J gene is TRBJ1-1, the V gene TRBV29-1; D possibly corresponds to TRBD1 (5 bases). Deletions cut 3 bases from V and 3 bases from J, with 14 bases between. The length of the CDR3 is 14 residues. Per the germline V gene, CDR1 is SQVTM and CDR2 is ANQGSEA. In DNA, the CDR3 is TGCAGCGTTGATCTAGACCCAGGGTACACTGAAGCTTTCTTT. Protein: CSVDLDPGYTEAFF.

This chain joins TRBV15 and TRBJ2-3; TRBD2 matches at 12 bases. The CDR3 runs 17 residues. Germline assignment: CDR1 LNHNV and CDR2 YYDKDF (reference sequence). With V trimmed by 5 bases and J by 4 bases, 10 bases remained unmatched. CDR3 residues: CATSLGLAGTRADTQYF. Here the CDR3 DNA reads TGTGCCACCAGCCTCGGACTAGCGGGAACCCGCGCAGATACGCAGTATTTT. Complete variable domain (other parts from reference TRBV15 and TRBJ2-3): DAMVIQNPRYQVTQFGKPVTLSCSQTLNHNVMYWYQQKSSQAPKLLFHYYDKDFNNEADTPDNFQSRRPNTSFCFLDIRSPGLGDTAMYLCATSLGLAGTRADTQYFGPGTRLTVL.

This sequence joins TRBV28 and TRBJ1-1; perhaps TRBD1 as D (5 bases). CDR1 and CDR2 from the germline V gene are MDHEN and SYDVKM. Trimming cost V 4 bases and J 2 bases, with 8 bases left between them. The CDR3 length is 13 residues. CDR3 sequence (DNA): TGTGCCAGCAGTTCAGGGATTAACACTGAAGCTTTCTTT. It is translated as CASSSGINTEAFF.

This rearrangement joins TRBV11-1 to TRBJ1-5; D perhaps matches TRBD1 (5 bases). V lost 2 bases to trimming and J lost 9 bases, with 11 bases between them. The CDR3 length is 13 residues. CDR1 SGHAT and CDR2 FQDESV come from the germline V gene (reference sequence). In DNA form, the CDR3 reads TGTGCCAGCAGCTTACGCCGGGGGGGGCCCCAGCATTTT. Protein product: CASSLRRGGPQHF.

The V call is TRBV7-3, the J call TRBJ1-1, with D possibly being TRBD1 (5 bases). V was shortened by 5 bases and J by 1 base, with 11 bases between the two germline ends. Germline values: CDR1 SGHTA, CDR2 FQGTGA. The CDR3 runs to 14 residues. The CDR3 DNA follows: TGTGCCAGCAGCCCCTCCGGGGGGAACACTGAAGCTTTCTTT. Amino acid sequence: CASSPSGGNTEAFF.

The chain joins TRBV7-2 to TRBJ1-6, with a tentative D call TRBD1 (6 bases). This CDR3 is built from 16 residues. V was cut by 3 bases and J by 0 bases, with 9 bases left in between. Germline-derived CDR1 and CDR2 are SGHTA and FQGNSA. The CDR3 loop reads CASSLTGSSYNSPLHF. The CDR3 DNA reads TGTGCCAGCAGCTTGACAGGAAGCTCCTATAATTCACCCCTCCACTTT.

This clone has just one count. The chain couples TRBV28 to TRBJ1-4; 9 bases are shared with TRBD1. With 2 bases clipped from V and 7 bases from J, the junction kept 5 bases outside the gene matches. The CDR3 totals 15 residues. Germline loops: CDR1 MDHEN, CDR2 SYDVKM. In DNA form, the CDR3 reads TGTGCCAGCAGTTTACCACAGGGGGCGGCTGAAAAACTGTTTTTT. It encodes CASSLPQGAAEKLFF.

The chain employs TRBV19 and TRBJ1-4; D may be TRBD1 (5 bases). V dropped 6 bases and J dropped 8 bases, with 10 bases sitting between them. The germline V gene encodes CDR1 LNHDA and CDR2 SQIVND (reference sequence). The CDR3 loop spans 12 amino acids. CDR3 in amino acids: CASRPRGEKLFF. In DNA form, the CDR3 reads TGTGCCAGTAGACCGCGGGGGGAAAAACTGTTTTTT.